These 19 T cell receptor beta chains originate from one sample sequenced in a study of PD-L1 blockade in urothelial cancer. Profiling relied on immunoSEQ multiplex PCR, and the TCRdb table lists in-frame clones only, not all of them. The sample records fewer than 130,000 clones, approximately 85% being singletons. The sample here was PBMCs, taken around atezolizumab (anti-PD-L1) treatment. All receptors come from a man in his fifties or sixties with urothelial cancer.

The CDR3 DNA is TGTGCCAGCAGCCAAACAGGAAACTCCTACGAGCAGTACTTC. It translates to CASSQTGNSYEQYF. This chain connects TRBV4-2 to TRBJ2-7, with D maybe TRBD1 (5 bases). This CDR3 has 14 amino acids. The V gene's germline CDR1 is LGHNA and CDR2 YNFKEQ. Trimming removed 2 bases from V and 0 bases from J, with 8 bases in between.

This rearrangement joins TRBV5-1 to TRBJ1-6, with 8 bases that match TRBD1. CDR3 length: 15 amino acids. The J segment lost 9 bases and the V segment lost 2 bases, leaving 7 bases of the junction unmatched. Germline CDR1 SGHRS, CDR2 YFSETQ. CDR3 amino acids: CASSFSGTGGSPLHF. The CDR3 DNA reads TGCGCCAGCAGCTTCTCCGGGACAGGTGGTTCACCCCTCCACTTT. The whole variable domain, remainder taken from reference TRBV5-1 and TRBJ1-6, is KAGVTQTPRYLIKTRGQQVTLSCSPISGHRSVSWYQQTPGQGLQFLFEYFSETQRNKGNFPGRFSGRQFSNSRSEMNVSTLELGDSALYLCASSFSGTGGSPLHFGNGTRLTVT.

The chain is built from TRBV4-2 and TRBJ2-5; D may be TRBD2 (7 bases). Germline lookup yields CDR1 LGHNA and CDR2 YNFKEQ. The CDR3 has 15 residues. V gave up 4 bases and J gave up 5 bases, with 17 bases separating them. This chain's CDR3 is CASSPDGGAWETQYF. The CDR3 DNA reads as TGTGCCAGCAGCCCCGATGGGGGGGCATGGGAGACCCAGTACTTC.

The DNA for the CDR3 is TGTGCCTGGACCGGGAGGACTAGCAGAACCTACGAGCAGTACTTC. Its translation: CAWTGRTSRTYEQYF. The chain is built from TRBV30 and TRBJ2-7, with TRBD2 matching 8 bases. Per germline, CDR1 GTSNPN and CDR2 SVGIG (reference sequence). The J segment lost 2 bases and the V segment lost 4 bases, leaving 10 bases of the junction unmatched. There are 15 residues in the CDR3.

J is TRBJ2-1 and V is TRBV6-1, with 9 bases matching TRBD1. The CDR3 extends over 16 amino acids. The germline CDR1 and CDR2 sequences are MNHNS and SASEGT. Unmatched junction bases numbered 5, after V lost 2 bases and J lost 3 bases. CDR3 sequence: CASSESRTGVYNEQFF. In DNA form, the CDR3 reads TGTGCCAGCAGTGAAAGTAGGACAGGGGTCTACAATGAGCAGTTCTTC.

V is TRBV28 and J is TRBJ2-3; 9 bases line up with TRBD2. V shed 3 bases and J 10 bases; nucleotides not matched to a gene: 8. Looked up from germline, CDR1 is MDHEN and CDR2 is SYDVKM. There are 14 residues in the CDR3. The DNA of the CDR3 is TGTGCCAGCAGTTTTTCCGGTAGCGGGAGAGCGCAGTATTTT. This encodes CASSFSGSGRAQYF. The whole variable domain, remainder taken from reference TRBV28 and TRBJ2-3, is DVKVTQSSRYLVKRTGEKVFLECVQDMDHENMFWYRQDPGLGLRLIYFSYDVKMKEKGDIPEGYSVSREKKERFSLILESASTNQTSMYLCASSFSGSGRAQYFGPGTRLTVL.

The chain employs TRBV2 and TRBJ2-1; 8 bases fit TRBD2. This CDR3 comprises 15 residues. With V trimmed by 6 bases and J by 6 bases, 10 bases remained unmatched. Germline loops: CDR1 SNHLY, CDR2 FYNNEI. In DNA, the CDR3 is TGTGCCAGCAGCCTATCGGCGGGACTAGGCAATGAGCAGTTCTTC. Translation: CASSLSAGLGNEQFF.

This clone has a handful of counts. The V call is TRBV28, the J call TRBJ2-7; 9 bases align to TRBD2. Germline loops: CDR1 MDHEN, CDR2 SYDVKM. There are 14 residues in the CDR3. V was pared by 6 bases and J by 3 bases, with 6 bases of the junction left unmatched. This CDR3 reads CASRRTSANYEQYF. Written as DNA, the CDR3 is TGTGCCAGCAGGCGGACTAGCGCTAACTACGAGCAGTACTTC.

This rearrangement joins TRBV13 to TRBJ1-4; tentative D call: TRBD1 (6 bases). The CDR3 is 14 amino acids. CDR1 and CDR2 from the germline V gene are PRHDT and FYEKMQ (reference sequence). The ends were cut back, 4 bases at V and 5 bases at J, with 11 bases in the middle. In DNA form, the CDR3 reads TGTGCCAGCAGCTCAAGGGGGTTCAATGAAAAACTGTTTTTT. Translation gives CASSSRGFNEKLFF.

The chain combines TRBV4-1 with TRBJ2-1; TRBD2 matches at 10 bases. This CDR3 has 17 amino acids. Trimming cost V 1 base and J 7 bases; bases outside gene matches: 10. In germline, CDR1 is MGHRA, CDR2 YSYEKL. The CDR3 is CASSQGSLAGVTNEQFF. CDR3 in DNA: TGCGCCAGCAGCCAAGGGTCGCTAGCGGGAGTTACAAATGAGCAGTTCTTC.

The V and J genes are TRBV2 and TRBJ2-7; 10 bases line up with TRBD2. V shed 5 bases and J 2 bases; nucleotides not matched to a gene: 3. The CDR3 is made up of 14 amino acids. The germline V gene has CDR1 SNHLY and CDR2 FYNNEI. DNA of the CDR3: TGTGCCAGCAGTTTAGCGGGAGGCGCCTACGAGCAGTACTTC. Translated: CASSLAGGAYEQYF.

The genes are TRBV6-5 and TRBJ1-4; unclear D gene. CDR1 and CDR2 (germline): MNHEY, SVGAGI. The CDR3 is 13 amino acids. The ends were cut back, 0 bases at V and 11 bases at J, with 10 bases in the middle. CDR3 DNA: TGTGCCAGCAGTTACTCGCATAGGGAGAAACTGTTTTTT. Protein: CASSYSHREKLFF.

The chain carries TRBV5-4 and TRBJ2-7, with a possible D match to TRBD2 (6 bases). Germline values: CDR1 SGHNT, CDR2 YYREEE (reference sequence). The CDR3 runs 14 residues. The V end lost 0 bases, the J end lost 10 bases, and 17 bases lay between the germline ends. The chain's CDR3 is CASSLASGDGGQYF. DNA of the CDR3: TGTGCCAGCAGCTTGGCAAGTGGGGACGGGGGACAGTACTTC.

The chain is built from TRBV5-5 and TRBJ1-5; weak D call: TRBD1 (6 bases). Looked up from germline, CDR1 is SGHKS and CDR2 is YYEKEE (reference sequence). V lost 2 bases, J lost 7 bases, and 13 bases lay in between. The CDR3 runs to 14 residues. The DNA for the CDR3 is TGTGCCAGCAGCTTCGGACAGACCAACCAGCCCCAGCATTTT. It translates to CASSFGQTNQPQHF.

The V call is TRBV28, the J call TRBJ2-5, with D perhaps matching TRBD2 (6 bases). Trimming stripped 2 bases from V and 5 bases from J, with 18 bases between. Germline-derived CDR1 and CDR2 are MDHEN and SYDVKM. CDR3 size: 16 residues. CDR3 in amino acids: CASSLRLGGIGETQYF. The CDR3 coding sequence is TGTGCCAGCAGTTTAAGATTGGGCGGGATCGGGGAGACCCAGTACTTC.

The table lists this clone with a count of one. This rearrangement joins TRBV5-1 to TRBJ2-5, with a possible D match to TRBD1 (6 bases). From germline, CDR1 is SGHRS and CDR2 YFSETQ. With 1 base removed from V and 5 bases from J, the gap between germline ends came to 15 bases. The CDR3 covers 15 residues. This chain's CDR3 is CASSLLNRDGETQYF. For the CDR3, the DNA is TGCGCCAGCAGCTTGCTAAACAGGGATGGGGAGACCCAGTACTTC.

The rearrangement joins TRBV28 to TRBJ1-6; TRBD1 aligns across 9 bases. V dropped 5 bases and J dropped 5; count of bases not matched to a gene: 19. This CDR3 has 20 amino acids. From germline, CDR1 is MDHEN and CDR2 SYDVKM. CDR3: CASSEWDRATFTSNNSPLHF. CDR3 DNA: TGTGCCAGCAGTGAATGGGACAGGGCCACTTTTACATCCAATAATTCACCCCTCCACTTT.

The rearrangement joins TRBV5-1 to TRBJ2-7; 8 nucleotides match TRBD2. There are 13 residues in the CDR3. Germline lookup yields CDR1 SGHRS and CDR2 YFSETQ. V trimming: 4 bases; J trimming: 2 bases; junction bases outside the gene matches: 2. The CDR3 here is CASSPGLAYEQYF. Here the CDR3 DNA reads TGCGCCAGCAGCCCGGGACTAGCCTACGAGCAGTACTTC.

There are a few counts of this clone. The rearrangement joins TRBV30 to TRBJ2-7; unclear D gene. The CDR3 spans 14 residues. The V gene's germline CDR1 is GTSNPN and CDR2 SVGIG (reference sequence). V dropped 3 bases and J dropped 1 base, with 13 bases sitting between them. CDR3 sequence reads: CAWSYPARSYEQYF. The CDR3 DNA follows: TGTGCCTGGAGCTACCCAGCGCGGTCCTACGAGCAGTACTTC.